This is a list of T cell receptor beta chains from one sample in a study of blood T cell repertoires in COVID-19. Generated by immunoSEQ multiplex PCR, the TCRdb table keeps only in-frame clones and is missing some. The sample holds around 34,000 clones; around 80% are singletons and the top ten take approximately 40%. The sample taken for sequencing was peripheral blood. These receptors all stem from a man older than 75 with active or convalescent COVID-19. The CDR3 runs from the conserved cysteine through the conserved F or W. A D gene is named only where the DNA matches it firmly.

TRBD2	TRBV9	16	CASSVAGGPNTGELFF
-	TRBV9	13	CASSGHGGGEQYF
TRBD1	TRBV30	14	CAWSTGTDFGEQYF
TRBD1	TRBV5-6	15	CASSLTGVLSYEQYF
-	TRBV5-1	12	CASSPGAGELFF
-	TRBV3-1/TRBV3-2	14	CASSRKGANEKLFF
TRBD1	TRBV19	15	CASTGQEWGSQPQHF
-	TRBV7-2	16	CASSLVGPPNTGELFF
TRBD2	TRBV20-1	14	CSASLAGADNEQFF
-	TRBV7-2	12	CASRASERAQYF
-	TRBV5-6	16	CASAKVAGGESNTIYF
-	TRBV19	14	CASSIRPSGDEAFF
-	TRBV6-1	13	CASSEQGPQPQHF
TRBD2	TRBV7-8	15	CASSPLAGGPYEQYF
-	TRBV29-1	14	CSVRSGGANNEQYF
TRBD1	TRBV14	16	CASSQAETGLAYEQYF
-	TRBV6-5	15	CASTHQGSGGNTIYF